This T cell receptor beta chain was documented in a study of blood T cell repertoires in COVID-19. Study-level background: The study drew acute and convalescent COVID-19 samples from the United States, Italy and Spain. The cDNA or gDNA used as material had been derived from T cells, B-cell-depleted T cells, or PBMCs.

Trimming removed 8 bases at V and 0 bases at J, with 8 bases between. Germline CDR1 is MDHEN and CDR2 is SYDVKM. The CDR3 has 13 amino acids. In the study's own analysis: Amplifying reference gene primers gave estimates of nucleated cell counts. Measured with immunoSEQ multiplex PCR; TCRdb has only the in-frame clones, and not every one. From that table come the V and J calls and clone size; the DNA was used to work out D and trimming. The table shows hundreds of thousands of clones, with around 82% occurring only once. The clonotype originates from a woman aged 45-65 years who had recovered from COVID-19. Sequences were obtained from peripheral blood. This chain uses TRBV28 with TRBJ1-3; D remains ambiguous. The DNA for the CDR3 is TGTGCCAGCGTTCGGGGCTCTGGAAACACCATATATTTT. Protein sequence: CASVRGSGNTIYF.